The rows below give T cell receptor beta chains drawn from one sample of a study of blood T cell repertoires in COVID-19. Sequencing used immunoSEQ multiplex PCR; TCRdb keeps in-frame clones, though not all of them. This sample has 250,000 to 400,000 clones; 88% occur once, and the top ten carry approximately 1.6%. Sequencing was done on a sample of peripheral blood. The receptors shown here come from a woman aged 30 to 39 with COVID-19, enrolled during active disease. CDR3s leave out the opening cysteine and the closing phenylalanine or tryptophan. The order of the fields is CDR3 length, clone size, V gene, J gene, CDR3 protein. Clone size is stated in some rows and not others, as once, few, many or a class when expanded.

>10|-|TRBV30|TRBJ1-1
AWSLQGGEAF
>12|-|TRBV2|TRBJ1-2
ASSGVEWDYGYT
>12|-|TRBV29-1|TRBJ1-3
SVERLSSGNTIY
>13|-|TRBV12-5|TRBJ1-1
ASGRSDGMNTEAF
>14|few|TRBV4-1|TRBJ1-4
ASSQDGRGPNEKLF
>14|-|TRBV7-2|TRBJ2-3
ASSLGTGGLIYTQY
>13|-|TRBV30|TRBJ1-4
AWGEQLITNEKLF
>13|once|TRBV7-2|TRBJ2-5
ASSLARGNGETQY
>10|-|TRBV19|TRBJ1-1
ASTGAAGAAF
>12|-|TRBV7-6|TRBJ2-5
ASSFGTGGETQY
>13|once|TRBV27|TRBJ2-5
ASSLSRGRGETQY
>11|-|TRBV30|TRBJ1-6
AWRVQGSTPLH
>14|many|TRBV4-2|TRBJ1-4
ASSPTNGEPNEKLF
>13|few|TRBV14|TRBJ1-2
ASSQEFRGPHGYT
>13|-|TRBV5-1|TRBJ2-1
ASSFRTSGDNEQF
>11|-|TRBV4-3|TRBJ1-1
ASSPDRVGEAF
>12|-|TRBV21-1|TRBJ1-3
ASSMRISGNTIY
>13|-|TRBV5-1|TRBJ2-1
ASRQLGQGHNEQF
>12|few|TRBV7-2|TRBJ2-7
ASSFRGGFYEQY
>15|-|TRBV4-1|TRBJ2-3
ASSQDGTSGSTDTQY
>15|-|TRBV19|TRBJ1-1
ASSISGWTATSGEAF
>13|-|TRBV19|TRBJ2-1
ASSLASGGHNEQF
>17|-|TRBV7-9|TRBJ1-3
ASTITGTAAPRTGNTIY
>13|-|TRBV5-1|TRBJ1-1
ASSLGPDRNTEAF
>13|few|TRBV4-3|TRBJ1-6
ASSQTKGSGSPLH
>14|-|TRBV28|TRBJ1-3
ASSLSRGRVGNTIY
>13|-|TRBV19|TRBJ1-6
ASSMGGGGNSPLH
>15|once|TRBV5-1|TRBJ1-1
ASSRGQGRGMNTEAF
>12|-|TRBV25-1|TRBJ1-1
AIPHAELNTEAF
>11|-|TRBV9|TRBJ2-3
ASTRGDTDTQY
>11|-|TRBV12-3/TRBV12-4|TRBJ2-7
ASSNRGHAEQY
>13|-|TRBV5-6|TRBJ1-4
ASSLEGRGNEKLF
>13|-|TRBV9|TRBJ2-7
ASSAPTGGAGEQY
>13|-|TRBV5-1|TRBJ2-2
ASSLGLVNTGELF
>17|-|TRBV20-1|TRBJ2-4
SASRVKRGGLLAKNIQY
>11|few|TRBV3-1/TRBV3-2|TRBJ1-5
ASSLGDNQPQH
>15|-|TRBV19|TRBJ1-2
ASRVEDRLRSNYGYT
>12|few|TRBV9|TRBJ1-6
ASSAGTANSPLH
>11|-|TRBV12-3/TRBV12-4|TRBJ1-1
ASSSPENTEAF
>9|-|TRBV20-1|TRBJ1-2
SASQTGSYT
>12|-|TRBV19|TRBJ2-1
ASSPLYPPYEQF
>12|-|TRBV25-1|TRBJ2-3
ASSASWGGGTQY
>11|-|TRBV3-1/TRBV3-2|TRBJ1-6
ASSDRGVSPLH
>13|-|TRBV5-1|TRBJ2-6
ASSLTGSGANVLT
>12|once|TRBV7-2|TRBJ2-1
ASSPLAGAGEQF
>12|-|TRBV7-8|TRBJ1-2
ASSRNRDNYGYT
>16|-|TRBV19|TRBJ2-3
ASSPISPSGGGTDTQY
>11|-|TRBV7-9|TRBJ1-2
ASSITGLYGYT
>14|-|TRBV5-6|TRBJ1-3
ASSLDRDRSGNTIY
>13|few|TRBV4-2|TRBJ1-2
ASSQDFQTNYGYT
>13|-|TRBV5-6|TRBJ1-6
ASSSGTGGNSPLH
>11|-|TRBV6-5|TRBJ1-5
ASIRQGNQPQH
>13|-|TRBV9|TRBJ1-1
ASSTHSGTGDQAF
>11|-|TRBV6-5|TRBJ2-5
ACLSGGWETQY
>13|-|TRBV6-5|TRBJ2-3
ASKVGGTGTDTQY
>12|-|TRBV14|TRBJ2-5
ASSQSLVEETQY